The rows below give T cell receptor beta chains drawn from one sample of a study of naive and memory T cell subsets. TCRdb re-called the UMI-ligation and nested PCR reads through MiXCR, storing one row per CDR3 protein. The data contain about 150,000 distinct CDR3 sequences, approximately 22% of them singletons. The material sequenced was naive CD4+ T cells from blood. The receptors stem from a human donor in good health. Each CDR3 is given with its conserved first and last residue. The D gene is left open where the match is weak. Part of the rows lack a size; the others show once, few, many or a class for expanded clones.

j_call: TRBJ1-1; v_call: TRBV5-6; d_call: TRBD1; clone_size: few; cdr3_aa: CASSLAGTAIKKAFF; cdr3_nt: TGTGCCAGCAGCTTGGCCGGGACAGCTATAAAAAAAGCTTTCTTT
j_call: TRBJ1-2; v_call: TRBV28; d_call: NA; clone_size: few; cdr3_aa: CASSLVSNYGYTF; cdr3_nt: TGTGCCAGCAGCCTCGTCAGTAACTATGGCTACACCTTC
j_call: TRBJ1-2; v_call: TRBV25-1; d_call: NA; clone_size: few; cdr3_aa: CASSPARQGYGYTF; cdr3_nt: TGTGCCAGCAGTCCCGCGCGCCAGGGGTATGGCTACACCTTC
j_call: TRBJ2-1; v_call: TRBV20-1; d_call: TRBD2; clone_size: NA; cdr3_aa: CSARPDASGTYNEQFF; cdr3_nt: TGCAGTGCTAGACCCGACGCTAGCGGTACCTACAACGAGCAGTTCTTC
j_call: TRBJ1-5; v_call: TRBV3-1; d_call: NA; clone_size: NA; cdr3_aa: CASSQGTEGQPQHF; cdr3_nt: TGTGCCAGCAGCCAAGGGACAGAAGGTCAGCCCCAGCATTTT
j_call: TRBJ2-4; v_call: TRBV5-1; d_call: NA; clone_size: few; cdr3_aa: CASSLDSKNIQYF; cdr3_nt: TGCGCCAGCAGCTTGGACTCTAAAAACATTCAGTACTTC
j_call: TRBJ2-2; v_call: TRBV30; d_call: NA; clone_size: few; cdr3_aa: CAWSGYQVGELFF; cdr3_nt: TGTGCCTGGAGTGGGTACCAAGTCGGGGAGCTGTTTTTT
j_call: TRBJ2-7; v_call: TRBV12-3/TRBV12-4; d_call: TRBD2; clone_size: many; cdr3_aa: CASSLVTSGAYEQYF; cdr3_nt: TGTGCCAGCAGTTTAGTTACTAGCGGAGCCTACGAGCAGTACTTC
j_call: TRBJ1-2; v_call: TRBV5-1; d_call: NA; clone_size: NA; cdr3_aa: CASSLKASIYGYTF; cdr3_nt: TGCGCCAGCAGCTTGAAGGCCAGTATCTATGGCTACACCTTC
j_call: TRBJ1-2; v_call: TRBV7-9; d_call: NA; clone_size: NA; cdr3_aa: CASSPFYGYTF; cdr3_nt: TGTGCCAGCAGCCCCTTCTATGGCTACACCTTC
j_call: TRBJ2-7; v_call: TRBV7-2; d_call: TRBD1; clone_size: few; cdr3_aa: CASREQGFSYEQYF; cdr3_nt: TGTGCCAGCAGGGAACAGGGGTTCTCCTACGAGCAGTACTTC
j_call: TRBJ2-1; v_call: TRBV7-2; d_call: NA; clone_size: NA; cdr3_aa: CASSPTGLLNEQFF; cdr3_nt: TGTGCCAGCAGCCCGACAGGTCTCCTAAATGAGCAGTTCTTC
j_call: TRBJ2-3; v_call: TRBV6-2/TRBV6-3; d_call: NA; clone_size: NA; cdr3_aa: CATPKDTQYF; cdr3_nt: TGTGCCACCCCAAAAGATACGCAGTATTTT
j_call: TRBJ2-4; v_call: TRBV12-5; d_call: NA; clone_size: few; cdr3_aa: CASGDSRLAKNIQYF; cdr3_nt: TGTGCTAGTGGTGACAGCCGTCTAGCCAAAAACATTCAGTACTTC
j_call: TRBJ2-7; v_call: TRBV28; d_call: TRBD2; clone_size: NA; cdr3_aa: CASRVLAGGLYEQYF; cdr3_nt: TGTGCCAGCAGGGTACTAGCGGGAGGGCTATACGAGCAGTACTTC
j_call: TRBJ1-6; v_call: TRBV6-2/TRBV6-3; d_call: NA; clone_size: NA; cdr3_aa: CASVRGDYNSPLHF; cdr3_nt: TGTGCCAGCGTGAGAGGTGACTATAATTCACCCCTCCACTTT
j_call: TRBJ2-3; v_call: TRBV20-1; d_call: NA; clone_size: many; cdr3_aa: CSARGLGGRSDTQYF; cdr3_nt: TGCAGTGCTAGAGGTCTTGGAGGCCGATCAGATACGCAGTATTTT
j_call: TRBJ2-5; v_call: TRBV4-2; d_call: NA; clone_size: NA; cdr3_aa: CASSRSQETQYF; cdr3_nt: TGTGCCAGCAGCCGGAGCCAAGAGACCCAGTACTTC
j_call: TRBJ2-7; v_call: TRBV18; d_call: NA; clone_size: NA; cdr3_aa: CASSPQGGYEQYF; cdr3_nt: TGTGCCAGCTCACCTCAGGGGGGGTACGAGCAGTACTTC
j_call: TRBJ2-1; v_call: TRBV5-1; d_call: TRBD1; clone_size: NA; cdr3_aa: CASSLRTGDEQFF; cdr3_nt: TGCGCCAGCAGCTTGCGGACAGGGGATGAGCAGTTCTTC
j_call: TRBJ2-7; v_call: TRBV20-1; d_call: NA; clone_size: few; cdr3_aa: CSAKGRASYEQYF; cdr3_nt: TGCAGTGCTAAGGGCAGGGCTTCCTACGAGCAGTACTTC
j_call: TRBJ2-1; v_call: TRBV18; d_call: NA; clone_size: many; cdr3_aa: CASSPYQSSYNEQFF; cdr3_nt: TGTGCCAGCTCACCTTATCAGAGCTCCTACAATGAGCAGTTCTTC